This T cell receptor beta chain appears in the sequencing data of a study of blood T cell repertoires in COVID-19 (dated by TCRdb to 2018 to 2021). In terms of the full investigation: Collaborator samples came from the United States, Italy and Spain and covered acute and convalescent phases of COVID-19. A de-identified subject ID, COVID-19 status, age in years and sex were almost always included in the sample metadata. Where available, HLA class I and class II types were obtained from metadata supplied by the sample provider rather than from assay-based typing. The prospective study material was composed of cDNA or gDNA derived from T cells, B-cell-depleted T cells, or PBMCs. The dataset comprised deeply sampled blood TCRbeta repertoires from subjects exposed to, actively infected with, or recovered from COVID-19. The repertoires were released in a freely available public database intended as a resource for research on the immune response to SARS-CoV-2. Samples were obtained from the ongoing ImmuneRACE study (first 160 participants) and from roughly 1,300 subjects provided by 6 global collaborators.

Study-wide conclusions, independent of this receptor: The amount of clinical and demographic metadata varied by source and participant and was provided uncurated.

The immunoSEQ Assay, a bias-controlled multiplex PCR, was used to amplify TCRbeta CDR3 regions from genomic DNA. The authors' analysis ran thus. Within the assay, amplification of reference gene primers was used to estimate how many nucleated cells each sample contained. To quantify the absolute abundance of each unique TCRbeta CDR3 rearrangement, sequence reads were collapsed and filtered. For each sample, productive Simpson clonality was calculated by taking the square root of Simpson's diversity index across productive rearrangements. The clones in this table, taken by TCRdb from immuneACCESS, are in-frame only. Not every clone is retained; where verified, under half of the shortfall comes from an unresolved V gene, and the cause of the rest is unknown. The V and J calls and clone size were taken over from that table, and D and trimming were inferred from the DNA. This sample holds about 220,000 clones; around 84% were observed only once. Approximately 6.5% of the sample comes from the top ten.

CDR1 and CDR2 (MNHEY, SVGEGT) derive from the germline V gene. Its CDR3 holds 13 amino acids, cysteine through phenylalanine. Of all the DNA, just the CDR3 is kept, 39 bases in frame from base 1. V ends up 6 bases short and J 8 bases short, with an unmatched junction base count of 5. Remarks on this clone: Its antigen is unknown. Qualities for individual bases were not recorded, and no much larger clone is one base off.

Enrolling through a virtual design, the prospective study's participants ranged in age from about 18 to 89 years and lived across 24 United States geographic areas. Cohort assignment in the prospective study relied on participant-reported clinical history from a screening survey and a study questionnaire. Recovered participants in ImmuneRACE Cohort 3 were defined as having two consecutive negative NP/OP PCR tests, clearance from a healthcare professional, or resolution of symptoms. Mobile phlebotomists in the prospective study collected whole blood, serum and a nasopharyngeal or oropharyngeal swab from every participant. Participants in the prospective study had the option to provide additional blood draws and questionnaires over a roughly two-month period. Prospective study blood samples were shipped either frozen or at room temperature before DNA extraction.

The sample comprised PBMCs or T cells enriched from blood (not recorded which). The source of this sequence is a middle-aged woman who had recovered from COVID-19. The sequence joins TRBV6-2 or TRBV6-3 to TRBJ1-2; 11 bases in between match TRBD1. Read as DNA, the sequence is TGTGCCAGCAGCACGGGACAGGGGGTCGGCTACACCTTC. The encoded protein is CASSTGQGVGYTF.